This T cell receptor (beta chain) originates from a study of blood T cell repertoires in COVID-19 (TCRdb year 2020). Study-wide context: Samples from collaborators originated in the United States, Italy and Spain and spanned both the acute and convalescent phases of COVID-19. The prospective study material was composed of cDNA or gDNA derived from T cells, B-cell-depleted T cells, or PBMCs. The dataset comprised deeply sampled blood TCRbeta repertoires from subjects exposed to, actively infected with, or recovered from COVID-19. The repertoires were released in a freely available public database meant as a resource for research on the immune response to SARS-CoV-2. The samples were drawn from two sources: the first 160 participants of the ongoing ImmuneRACE study, and fewer than 1,500 subjects contributed by 6 global collaborators. The sample metadata nearly always contained a de-identified subject ID, COVID-19 status, age in years and sex. HLA class I and class II types, where available, came from metadata supplied by the sample provider rather than from assay-based typing. Findings and caveats that apply to the study as a whole: The amount of clinical and demographic metadata varied by source and participant and was provided uncurated.

TCRbeta CDR3 regions were amplified from genomic DNA by means of the immunoSEQ Assay, a bias-controlled multiplex PCR. In the source study's methods: The number of nucleated cells in each sample was estimated by amplification of reference gene primers within the assay. To quantify the absolute abundance of each unique TCRbeta CDR3 rearrangement, sequence reads were collapsed and filtered. For each sample, productive Simpson clonality was calculated as the square root of Simpson's diversity index across productive rearrangements. In TCRdb, the immuneACCESS table is reduced to in-frame sequences with V and J assigned. These tables do not hold every clone; where another copy was compared, an unresolved V gene accounts for under half, and the others remain unexplained. V and J calls and clone size are as listed in that table; D and trimming were resolved from the DNA. The sample has approximately 250,000 clones on record, just under 85% of them singletons. Jointly, the top ten make up around 6.5% of the sample.

The collaborating institutions used their own protocols to collect whole blood in K2EDTA tubes. For TCRbeta analysis, collaborator samples were shipped as frozen whole blood, as isolated PBMCs, or as DNA extracted from either sample type. This clone is a singleton in its sample. No cognate antigen has been identified for it. No much larger clone is present one base from it, and per-base qualities are unavailable. Ends trimmed: V by 1 base, J by 4 bases; bases unmatched to a gene: 3. Reading from cysteine to phenylalanine, the CDR3 counts 15 amino acids. This entry keeps only the CDR3 DNA: 45 bases, framed from base 1. CDR1 is given as MGHDK and CDR2 as SYGVNS, both from the germline V gene.

Material: peripheral blood. This receptor was obtained from an older woman with active or convalescent COVID-19. The sequence is built from TRBV25-1 and TRBJ2-5, and 10 junction bases match TRBD1. The CDR3 reads CASSESDRGRETQYF. The nucleotide sequence is given as TGTGCCAGCAGTGAATCCGACAGGGGGCGAGAGACCCAGTACTTC.